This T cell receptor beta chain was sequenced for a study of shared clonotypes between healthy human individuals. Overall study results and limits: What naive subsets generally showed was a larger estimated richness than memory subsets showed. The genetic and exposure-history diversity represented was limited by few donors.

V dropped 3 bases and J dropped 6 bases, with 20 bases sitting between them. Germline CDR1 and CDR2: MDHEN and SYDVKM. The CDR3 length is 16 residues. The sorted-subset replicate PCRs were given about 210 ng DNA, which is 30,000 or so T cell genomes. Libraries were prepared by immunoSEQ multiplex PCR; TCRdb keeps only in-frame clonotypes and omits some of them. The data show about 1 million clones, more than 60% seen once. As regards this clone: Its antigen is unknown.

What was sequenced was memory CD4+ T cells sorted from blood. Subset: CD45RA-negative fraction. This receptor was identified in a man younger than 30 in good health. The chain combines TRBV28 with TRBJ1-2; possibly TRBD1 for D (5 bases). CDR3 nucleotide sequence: TGTGCCAGCAGTTTTTCCCTCCGAGGTAAAGGGGATGGCTACACCTTC. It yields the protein CASSFSLRGKGDGYTF.